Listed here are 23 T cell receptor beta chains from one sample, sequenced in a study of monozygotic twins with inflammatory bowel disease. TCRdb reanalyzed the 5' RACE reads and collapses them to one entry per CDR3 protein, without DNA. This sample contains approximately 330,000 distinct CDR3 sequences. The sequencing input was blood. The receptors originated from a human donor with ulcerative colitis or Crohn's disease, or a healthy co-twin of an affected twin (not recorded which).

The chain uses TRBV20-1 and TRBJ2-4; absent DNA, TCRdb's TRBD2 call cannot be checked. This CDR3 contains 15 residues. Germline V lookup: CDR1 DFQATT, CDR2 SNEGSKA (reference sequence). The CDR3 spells CSAPSLDLAKNIQYF.

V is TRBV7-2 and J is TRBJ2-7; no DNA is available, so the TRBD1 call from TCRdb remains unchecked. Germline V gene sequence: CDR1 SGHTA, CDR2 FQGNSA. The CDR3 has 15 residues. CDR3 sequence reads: CASSLARGGTYEQYF.

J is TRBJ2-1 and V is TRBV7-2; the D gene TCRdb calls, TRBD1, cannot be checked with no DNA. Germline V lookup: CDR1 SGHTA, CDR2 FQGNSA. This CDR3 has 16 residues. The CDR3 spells CASSLDRGGHYNEQFF.

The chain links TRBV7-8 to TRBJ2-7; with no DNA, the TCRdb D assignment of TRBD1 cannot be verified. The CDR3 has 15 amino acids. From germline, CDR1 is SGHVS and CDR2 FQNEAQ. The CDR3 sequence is CASSPLRGRSYEQYF.

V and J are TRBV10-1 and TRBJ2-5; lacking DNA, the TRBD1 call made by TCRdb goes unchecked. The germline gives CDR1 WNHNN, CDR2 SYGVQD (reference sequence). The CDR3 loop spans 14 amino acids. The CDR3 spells CASSDPRQGETQYF.

The CDR3 sequence: CASSWLRRERTNTQYF. The chain recombines TRBV28 with TRBJ2-3; TCRdb calls TRBD2, which cannot be checked without DNA. CDR1 is MDHEN and CDR2 is SYDVKM in the germline V gene. CDR3 length: 16 residues.

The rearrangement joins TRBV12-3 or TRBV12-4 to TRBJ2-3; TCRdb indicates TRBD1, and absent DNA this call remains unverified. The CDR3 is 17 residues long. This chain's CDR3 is CASNPGGAGSLPDTQYF.

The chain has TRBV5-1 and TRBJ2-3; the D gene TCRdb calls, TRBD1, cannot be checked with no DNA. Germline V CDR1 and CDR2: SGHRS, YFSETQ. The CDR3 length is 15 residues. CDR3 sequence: CASSTSAGATDTQYF.

The CDR3 loop reads CASRGTTTNEKLFF. The chain has TRBV6-1 and TRBJ1-4. The CDR3 totals 14 residues. CDR1 and CDR2 from the germline V gene are MNHNS and SASEGT.

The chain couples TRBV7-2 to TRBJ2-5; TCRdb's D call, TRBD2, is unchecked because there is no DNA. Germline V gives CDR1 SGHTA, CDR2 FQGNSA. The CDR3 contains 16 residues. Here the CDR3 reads CASSRVGTSGGKTQYF.

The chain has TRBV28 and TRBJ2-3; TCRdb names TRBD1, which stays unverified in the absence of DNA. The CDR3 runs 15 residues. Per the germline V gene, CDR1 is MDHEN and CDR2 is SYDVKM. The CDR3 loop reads CASRRTTGAVFTQYF. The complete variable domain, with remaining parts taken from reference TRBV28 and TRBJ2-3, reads DVKVTQSSRYLVKRTGEKVFLECVQDMDHENMFWYRQDPGLGLRLIYFSYDVKMKEKGDIPEGYSVSREKKERFSLILESASTNQTSMYLCASRRTTGAVFTQYFGPGTRLTVL.

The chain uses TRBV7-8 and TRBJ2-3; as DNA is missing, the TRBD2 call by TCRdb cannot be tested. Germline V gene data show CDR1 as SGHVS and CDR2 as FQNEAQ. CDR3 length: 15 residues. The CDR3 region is CASSRGRVGDDTQYF.

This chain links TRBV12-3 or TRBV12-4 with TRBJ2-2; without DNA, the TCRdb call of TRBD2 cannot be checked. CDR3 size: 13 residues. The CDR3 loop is CASSPALTGELFF.

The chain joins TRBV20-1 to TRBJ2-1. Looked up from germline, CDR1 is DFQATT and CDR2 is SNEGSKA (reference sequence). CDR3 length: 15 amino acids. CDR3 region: CSASPMNYTSYEQFF.

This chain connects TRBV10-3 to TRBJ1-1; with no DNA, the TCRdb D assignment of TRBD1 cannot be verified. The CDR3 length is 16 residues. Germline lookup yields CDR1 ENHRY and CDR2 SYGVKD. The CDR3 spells CAISESTFWGSTEAFF.

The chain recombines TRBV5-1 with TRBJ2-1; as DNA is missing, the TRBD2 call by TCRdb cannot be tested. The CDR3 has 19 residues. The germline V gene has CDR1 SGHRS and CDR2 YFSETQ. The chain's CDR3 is CASIGKLAGGPDGDNEQFF.

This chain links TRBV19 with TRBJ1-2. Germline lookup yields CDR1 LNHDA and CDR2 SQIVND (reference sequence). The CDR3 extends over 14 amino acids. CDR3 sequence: CASSIGRRDYGYTF.

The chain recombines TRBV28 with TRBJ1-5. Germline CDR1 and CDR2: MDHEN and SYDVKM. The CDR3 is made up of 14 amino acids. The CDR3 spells CASSTFLGNQPQHF.

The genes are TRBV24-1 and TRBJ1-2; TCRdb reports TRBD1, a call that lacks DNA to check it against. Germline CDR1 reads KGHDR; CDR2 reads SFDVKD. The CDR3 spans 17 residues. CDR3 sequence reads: CATSDYLDSPGNYGYTF.

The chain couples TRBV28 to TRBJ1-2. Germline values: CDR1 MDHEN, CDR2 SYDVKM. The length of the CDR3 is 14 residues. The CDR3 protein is CASRTSSNSPGYTF.

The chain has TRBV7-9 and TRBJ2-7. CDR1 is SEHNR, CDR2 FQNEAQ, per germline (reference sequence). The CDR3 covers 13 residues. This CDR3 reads CASSPGTPHEQYF.

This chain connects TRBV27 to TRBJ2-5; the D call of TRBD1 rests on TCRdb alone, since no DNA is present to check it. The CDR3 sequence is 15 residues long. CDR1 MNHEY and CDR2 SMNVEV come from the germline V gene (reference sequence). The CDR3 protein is CASSQPGTDQETQYF.

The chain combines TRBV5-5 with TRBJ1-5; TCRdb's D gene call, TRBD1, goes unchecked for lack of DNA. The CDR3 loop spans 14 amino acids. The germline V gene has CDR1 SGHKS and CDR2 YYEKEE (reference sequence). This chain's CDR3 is CASSFQGGNQPQHF.